This record concerns one T cell receptor beta chain sequence. What it binds is unknown. The repertoire was sequenced with immunoSEQ multiplex PCR; TCRdb's copy has only in-frame clones and lacks some. The sample includes more than 55,000 clones, 80% of them seen just once. These data come from a study of early stage breast cancer tumors. Study-wide points: Compared with adjacent normal breast tissue, tumors showed roughly 2.4-fold greater T cell density and higher clonality. Comparing each tissue with blood distinguished tumor from normal in most of the 16 patients. Bulk DNA sequencing of unsorted cells missed chain pairing and markers. Enriched TCRB sequences shared across patients were mostly commonly generated sequences.

V gave up 5 bases and J gave up 8 bases, with 12 bases separating them. Germline-derived CDR1 and CDR2 are MDHEN and SYDVKM. This CDR3 contains 13 residues. This clonotype was obtained from a person aged 40 to 50 with breast cancer. The rearrangement uses TRBV28 and TRBJ1-4, with D tentatively TRBD1 (5 bases). Specimen: blood. The CDR3 spells CASSKGDLEKLFF. CDR3 bases: TGTGCCAGCAGTAAAGGGGACCTAGAAAAACTGTTTTTT.